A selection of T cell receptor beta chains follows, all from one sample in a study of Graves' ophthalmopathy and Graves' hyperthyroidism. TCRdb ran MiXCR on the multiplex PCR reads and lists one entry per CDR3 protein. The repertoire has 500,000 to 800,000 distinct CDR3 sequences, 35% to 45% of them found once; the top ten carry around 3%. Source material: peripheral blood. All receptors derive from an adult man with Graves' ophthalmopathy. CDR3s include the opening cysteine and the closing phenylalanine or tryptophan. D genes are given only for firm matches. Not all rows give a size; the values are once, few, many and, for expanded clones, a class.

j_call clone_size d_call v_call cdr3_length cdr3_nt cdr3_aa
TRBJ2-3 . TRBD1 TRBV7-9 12 TGTGCCAGCAGACAGGGGGCAGATACGCAGTATTTT CASRQGADTQYF
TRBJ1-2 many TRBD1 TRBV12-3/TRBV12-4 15 TGTGCCAGCAGCCGAGCCGGGACAGGAGATTATGGCTACACCTTC CASSRAGTGDYGYTF
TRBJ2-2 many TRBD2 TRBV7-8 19 TGTGCCAGCAGCTCCCGGGATAGCGGGGGAATTGCGAACACCGGGGAGCTGTTTTTT CASSSRDSGGIANTGELFF
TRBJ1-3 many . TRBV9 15 TGTGCCAGCAGCGTAGAGGGCACGTCTGGAAACACCATATATTTT CASSVEGTSGNTIYF
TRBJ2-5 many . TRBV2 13 TGTGCCAGCAGTAAGGGCCGCCAAGAGACCCAGTACTTC CASSKGRQETQYF
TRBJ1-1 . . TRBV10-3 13 TGTGCCATCAGTGTTGGGGGGACCGCAGAAGCTTTCTTT CAISVGGTAEAFF
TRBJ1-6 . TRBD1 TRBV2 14 TGTGCCAGCAGTTCGACAGGGAGAAGATCACCCCTCCACTTT CASSSTGRRSPLHF
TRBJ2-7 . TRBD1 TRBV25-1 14 TGTGCCAGCTCGCGGACAGGGGATTTCTACGAGCAGTACTTC CASSRTGDFYEQYF
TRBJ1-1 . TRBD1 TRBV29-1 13 TGCAGCCAAGGACAGGTCTGGCACACTGAAGCTTTCTTT CSQGQVWHTEAFF
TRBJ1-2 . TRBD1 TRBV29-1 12 TGCAGCTTAGGGGGACAGGACTATGGCTACACCTTC CSLGGQDYGYTF
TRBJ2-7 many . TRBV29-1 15 TGCAGCGTTGAAGATCCAAGGGGGAGTAGGTACGAGCAGTACTTC CSVEDPRGSRYEQYF
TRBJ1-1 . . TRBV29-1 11 TGCAGCTTGCGGCGAGAGACTGAAGCTTTCTTT CSLRRETEAFF
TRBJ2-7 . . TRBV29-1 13 TGCAGCGTTGGGGACTCTGGGGCCTACGAGCAGTACTTC CSVGDSGAYEQYF
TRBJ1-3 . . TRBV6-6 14 TGTGCCAGCAGTTACTCGATTAAGGGAAACACCATATATTTT CASSYSIKGNTIYF
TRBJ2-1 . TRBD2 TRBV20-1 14 TGCAGTGCCCAGACTAGCGGGGGACCGAATGAGCAGTTCTTC CSAQTSGGPNEQFF
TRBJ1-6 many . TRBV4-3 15 TGCGCCAGCAGCCAAGGGGCCACCTATAATTCACCCCTCCACTTT CASSQGATYNSPLHF
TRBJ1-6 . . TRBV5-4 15 TGTGCCAGCAGCCCGGGACCGATTACAAATTCACCCCTCCACTTT CASSPGPITNSPLHF
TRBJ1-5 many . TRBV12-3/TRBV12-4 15 TGTGCCAGCAGTCCCCAGGGTGGTGGCAATCAGCCCCAGCATTTT CASSPQGGGNQPQHF
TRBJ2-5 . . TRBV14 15 TGTGCCAGCAGCTTCGGACTCGGCCCGGAAGAGGCCCAGTACTTC CASSFGLGPEEAQYF
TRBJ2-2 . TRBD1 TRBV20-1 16 TGCAGTGCTGAAGACAGGGGGCCTACGAACACCGGGGAGCTGTTTTTT CSAEDRGPTNTGELFF
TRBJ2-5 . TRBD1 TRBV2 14 TGTGCCAGCCAAGGTGACAGGGTATCAGAGACCCAGTACTTC CASQGDRVSETQYF
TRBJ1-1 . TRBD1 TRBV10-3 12 TGTGCCATCAGTGCAGGGGGGACTGAAGCTTTCTTT CAISAGGTEAFF
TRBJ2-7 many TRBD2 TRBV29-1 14 TGCAGCGTTGTGACTAGCGGGAAAGTCTACGAGCAGTACTTC CSVVTSGKVYEQYF
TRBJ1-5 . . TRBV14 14 TGTGCCAGCAGCCAACAGGGTAGATATCAGCCCCAGCATTTT CASSQQGRYQPQHF
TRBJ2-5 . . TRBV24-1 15 TGTGCCACCAGCAGCCCGATTGGATTAGGAGAGACCCAGTACTTC CATSSPIGLGETQYF
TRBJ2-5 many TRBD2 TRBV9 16 TGTGCCAGCAGCCCCCAGGCGCGGGGGGACCAAGAGACCCAGTACTTC CASSPQARGDQETQYF
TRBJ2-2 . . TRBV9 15 TGTGCCAGCAGCGTAGCCCTAGCGAACACCGGGGAGCTGTTTTTT CASSVALANTGELFF
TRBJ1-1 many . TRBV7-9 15 TGTGCCAGCACCCAGACAGGTTTGGTGAACACTGAAGCTTTCTTT CASTQTGLVNTEAFF
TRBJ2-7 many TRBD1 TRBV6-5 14 TGTGCCAGCAGTTACTCGTGGACAGGGTACGAGCAGTACTTC CASSYSWTGYEQYF
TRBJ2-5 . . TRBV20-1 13 TGCAGTGCTCAACGTGGGGACAATCAGCCCCAGTACTTC CSAQRGDNQPQYF
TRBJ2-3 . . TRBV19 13 TGTGCCAGTAGTATAGATCGCAGTCGCACGCAGTATTTT CASSIDRSRTQYF
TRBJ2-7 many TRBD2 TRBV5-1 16 TGCGCCAGCAGCTCCCGACCGGGACTAGCGGGTGTCGAGCAGTACTTC CASSSRPGLAGVEQYF
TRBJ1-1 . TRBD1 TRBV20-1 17 TGCAGTGCTAGACCCGGGACAGGGAAAGTTGTGAACACTGAAGCTTTCTTT CSARPGTGKVVNTEAFF
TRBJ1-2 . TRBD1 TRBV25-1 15 TGTGCCAGCAGTGAGGGGGGACAGGGGCCGTATGGCTACACCTTC CASSEGGQGPYGYTF
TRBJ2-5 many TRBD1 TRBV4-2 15 TGTGCCAGCAGCCCGGGGACAGGGGGCAGAGAGACCCAGTACTTC CASSPGTGGRETQYF
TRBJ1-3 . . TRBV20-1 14 TGCAGTGCTAGTAGCGGGGGATCTGGAAACACCATATATTTT CSASSGGSGNTIYF